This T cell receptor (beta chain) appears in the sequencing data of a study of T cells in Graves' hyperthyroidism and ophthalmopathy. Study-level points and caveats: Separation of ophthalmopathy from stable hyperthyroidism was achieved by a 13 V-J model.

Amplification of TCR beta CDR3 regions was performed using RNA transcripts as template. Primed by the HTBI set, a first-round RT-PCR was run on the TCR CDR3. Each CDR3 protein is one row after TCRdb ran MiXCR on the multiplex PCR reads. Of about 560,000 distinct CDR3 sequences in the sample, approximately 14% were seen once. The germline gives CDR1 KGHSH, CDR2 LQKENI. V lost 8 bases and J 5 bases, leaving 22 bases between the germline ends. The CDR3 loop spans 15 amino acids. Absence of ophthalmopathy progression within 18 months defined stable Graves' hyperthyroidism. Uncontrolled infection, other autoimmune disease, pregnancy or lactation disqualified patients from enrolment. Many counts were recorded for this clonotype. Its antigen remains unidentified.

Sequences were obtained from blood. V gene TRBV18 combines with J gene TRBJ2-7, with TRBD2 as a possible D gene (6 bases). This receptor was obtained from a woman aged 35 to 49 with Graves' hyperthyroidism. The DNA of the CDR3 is TGTGCCAGCACCCCGCGGGCGGGAATTGACGACGAGCAGTACTTC. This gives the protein CASTPRAGIDDEQYF.